The 7 T cell receptor beta chains given below trace back to one sample, sequenced in a study of cytomegalovirus exposure and HLA in healthy donors. The PCR ran on 60 Vbeta and 13 Jbeta primers. TCRdb's copy holds only in-frame clones and misses some; the assay was immunoSEQ multiplex PCR. The sample yields about 200,000 clones, over 75% seen once. Sequences were obtained from PBMCs. These TCRs come from a male donor in good health and CMV-seronegative.

This clone was detected only a few times. The rearrangement uses TRBV6-5 and TRBJ2-1; no reliable D call. The V end lost 5 bases, the J end lost 4 bases, and 9 bases lay between the germline ends. The CDR3 contains 13 residues. Germline CDR1 MNHEY, CDR2 SVGAGI. CDR3 nucleotides: TGTGCCAGCAGTCCCCTACAGTACAATGAGCAGTTCTTC. It yields the protein CASSPLQYNEQFF.

The chain employs TRBV28 and TRBJ2-3; D may be TRBD2 (5 bases). Trimming cost V 8 bases and J 1 base, with 16 bases left between them. The CDR3 contains 15 residues. Germline V gives CDR1 MDHEN, CDR2 SYDVKM. CDR3 amino acids: CASEGVGVGTDTQYF. DNA of the CDR3: TGTGCCAGCGAGGGTGTGGGAGTTGGCACAGATACGCAGTATTTT.

The rearrangement links TRBV30 to TRBJ1-2, with D possibly being TRBD1 (5 bases). Per the germline V gene, CDR1 is GTSNPN and CDR2 is SVGIG (reference sequence). Trimming stripped 6 bases from V and 4 bases from J, with 18 bases between. There are 14 residues in the CDR3. CDR3 sequence reads: CACFGAVTAYGYTF. In DNA form, the CDR3 reads TGTGCCTGTTTTGGGGCGGTTACGGCCTATGGCTACACCTTC.

The sample holds one count of this clone. The chain uses TRBV5-1 and TRBJ2-7; 7 positions agree with TRBD2. From germline, CDR1 is SGHRS and CDR2 YFSETQ. J gave up 7 bases and V 0 bases, and 7 bases lay outside the gene matches. The CDR3 is made up of 14 amino acids. The CDR3 loop is CASSLGGRALEQYF. CDR3 nucleotides: TGCGCCAGCAGCTTGGGTGGGAGGGCGCTGGAGCAGTACTTC.

The chain joins TRBV4-1 to TRBJ2-7, with D possibly TRBD2 on 5 matching bases. The CDR3 covers 13 residues. V shed 0 bases and J shed 9 bases, with 12 bases lying between them. Germline values: CDR1 MGHRA, CDR2 YSYEKL. In DNA form, the CDR3 reads TGCGCCAGCAGCCAAGATCTCGGCCGGGGGCAGTACTTC. Its protein product is CASSQDLGRGQYF.

J is TRBJ2-1 and V is TRBV6-5; D gene unclear. Germline CDR1 reads MNHEY; CDR2 reads SVGAGI. V was shortened by 0 bases and J by 14 bases, with 8 bases between the two germline ends. The CDR3 has 11 amino acids. The CDR3 sequence is CASSYSLVEFF. The CDR3 nucleotides are TGTGCCAGCAGTTACTCTCTAGTCGAGTTCTTC.

The CDR3: CASSDQGEQYF. The DNA for the CDR3 is TGTGCCAGCAGCGACCAGGGCGAGCAGTACTTC. V is TRBV28 and J is TRBJ2-7, with D maybe TRBD1 (5 bases). The CDR3 is 11 amino acids. Germline V gives CDR1 MDHEN, CDR2 SYDVKM. Trimming left V 6 bases short and J 6 bases short, with 9 bases between. The whole variable domain, filled in from reference TRBV28 and TRBJ2-7, reads DVKVTQSSRYLVKRTGEKVFLECVQDMDHENMFWYRQDPGLGLRLIYFSYDVKMKEKGDIPEGYSVSREKKERFSLILESASTNQTSMYLCASSDQGEQYFGPGTRLTVT.